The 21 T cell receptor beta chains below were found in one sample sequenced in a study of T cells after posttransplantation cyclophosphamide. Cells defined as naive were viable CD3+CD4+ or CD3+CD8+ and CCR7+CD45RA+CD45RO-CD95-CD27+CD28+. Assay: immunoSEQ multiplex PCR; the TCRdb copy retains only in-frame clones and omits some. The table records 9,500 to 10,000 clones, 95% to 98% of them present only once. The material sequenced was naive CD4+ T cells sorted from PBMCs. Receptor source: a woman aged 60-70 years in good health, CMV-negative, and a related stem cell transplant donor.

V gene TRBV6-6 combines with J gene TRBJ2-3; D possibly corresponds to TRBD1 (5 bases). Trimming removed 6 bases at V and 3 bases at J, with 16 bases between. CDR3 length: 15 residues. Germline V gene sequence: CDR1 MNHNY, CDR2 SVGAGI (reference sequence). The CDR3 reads CASRPQGSMTDTQYF. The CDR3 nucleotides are TGTGCCAGCAGACCCCAGGGAAGTATGACAGATACGCAGTATTTT.

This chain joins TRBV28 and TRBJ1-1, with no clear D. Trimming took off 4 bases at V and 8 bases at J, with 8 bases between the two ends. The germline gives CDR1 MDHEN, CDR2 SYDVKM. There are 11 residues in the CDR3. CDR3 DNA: TGTGCCAGCAGTTCCCCCCAAGAAGCTTTCTTT. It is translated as CASSSPQEAFF.

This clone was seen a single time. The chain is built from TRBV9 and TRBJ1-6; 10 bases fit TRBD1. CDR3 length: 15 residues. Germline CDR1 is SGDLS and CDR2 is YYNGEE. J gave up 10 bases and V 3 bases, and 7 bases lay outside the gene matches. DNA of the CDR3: TGTGCCAGCAGCGGGGGGACAGGGGAACTCTCACCCCTCCACTTT. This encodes CASSGGTGELSPLHF.

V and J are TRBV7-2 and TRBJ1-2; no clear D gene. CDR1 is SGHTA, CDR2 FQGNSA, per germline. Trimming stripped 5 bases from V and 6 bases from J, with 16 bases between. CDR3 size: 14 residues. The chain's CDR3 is CASSNRAGSDGYTF. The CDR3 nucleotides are TGTGCCAGCAGCAACCGGGCGGGGAGCGATGGCTACACCTTC. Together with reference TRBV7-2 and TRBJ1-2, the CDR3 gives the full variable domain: GAGVSQSPSNKVTEKGKDVELRCDPISGHTALYWYRQSLGQGLEFLIYFQGNSAPDKSGLPSDRFSAERTGGSVSTLTIQRTQQEDSAVYLCASSNRAGSDGYTFGSGTRLTVV.

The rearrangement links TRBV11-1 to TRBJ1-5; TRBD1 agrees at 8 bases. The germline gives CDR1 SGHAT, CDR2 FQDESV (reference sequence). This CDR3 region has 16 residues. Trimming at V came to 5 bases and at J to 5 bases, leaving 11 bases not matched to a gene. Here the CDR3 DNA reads TGTGCCAGCAGCCCCTCGGAGACAGGGGAGGATCAGCCCCAGCATTTT. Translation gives CASSPSETGEDQPQHF.

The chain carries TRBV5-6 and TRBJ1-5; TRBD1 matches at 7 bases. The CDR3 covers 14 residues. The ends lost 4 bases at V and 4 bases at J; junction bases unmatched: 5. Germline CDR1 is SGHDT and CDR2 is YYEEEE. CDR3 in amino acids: CASSPTGRNQPQHF. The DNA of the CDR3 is TGTGCCAGCAGCCCGACAGGGAGGAATCAGCCCCAGCATTTT. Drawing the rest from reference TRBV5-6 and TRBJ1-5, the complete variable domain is DAGVTQSPTHLIKTRGQQVTLRCSPKSGHDTVSWYQQALGQGPQFIFQYYEEEERQRGNFPDRFSGHQFPNYSSELNVNALLLGDSALYLCASSPTGRNQPQHFGDGTRLSIL.

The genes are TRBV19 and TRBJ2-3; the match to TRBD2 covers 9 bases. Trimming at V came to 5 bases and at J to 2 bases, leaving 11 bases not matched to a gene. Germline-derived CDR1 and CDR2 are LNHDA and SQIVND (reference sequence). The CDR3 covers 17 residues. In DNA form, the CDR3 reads TGTGCCAGTAGTCCCCTGGGACTAGCCTCCCCCACAGATACGCAGTATTTT. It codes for CASSPLGLASPTDTQYF.

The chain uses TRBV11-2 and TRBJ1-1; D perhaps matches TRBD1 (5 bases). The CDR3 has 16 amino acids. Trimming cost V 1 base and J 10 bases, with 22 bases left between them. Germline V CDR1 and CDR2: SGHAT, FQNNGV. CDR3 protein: CASSLGIGADFWGAFF. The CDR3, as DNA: TGTGCCAGCAGCTTAGGCATAGGGGCCGACTTTTGGGGAGCTTTCTTT.

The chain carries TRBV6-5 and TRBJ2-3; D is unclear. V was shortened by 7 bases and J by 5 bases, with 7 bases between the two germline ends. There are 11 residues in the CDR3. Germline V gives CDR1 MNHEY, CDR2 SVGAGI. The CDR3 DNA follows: TGTGCCAGCAAATTCGGAGATACGCAGTATTTT. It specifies CASKFGDTQYF.

The CDR3 loop reads CASNNWRQETQYF. The CDR3 bases are TGTGCCAGTAATAATTGGCGGCAAGAGACCCAGTACTTC. This rearrangement joins TRBV19 to TRBJ2-5; D not resolved. V was shortened by 7 bases and J by 2 bases, with 11 bases between the two germline ends. Germline V lookup: CDR1 LNHDA, CDR2 SQIVND (reference sequence). This CDR3 comprises 13 residues.

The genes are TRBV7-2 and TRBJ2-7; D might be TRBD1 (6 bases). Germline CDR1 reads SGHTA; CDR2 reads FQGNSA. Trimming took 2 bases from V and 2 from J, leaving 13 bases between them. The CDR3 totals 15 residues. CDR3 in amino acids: CASSLSQTGPYEQYF. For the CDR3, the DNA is TGTGCCAGCAGCTTATCCCAGACAGGACCCTACGAGCAGTACTTC.

The CDR3 DNA is TGCGCCAGCAGCGAGGACTACTCCTCCTCCTACGAGCAGTACTTC. Translation gives CASSEDYSSSYEQYF. V is TRBV5-1 and J is TRBJ2-7; D might be TRBD2 (6 bases). Deletions cut 4 bases from V and 0 bases from J, with 14 bases between. Germline CDR1 reads SGHRS; CDR2 reads YFSETQ. This CDR3 has 15 amino acids.

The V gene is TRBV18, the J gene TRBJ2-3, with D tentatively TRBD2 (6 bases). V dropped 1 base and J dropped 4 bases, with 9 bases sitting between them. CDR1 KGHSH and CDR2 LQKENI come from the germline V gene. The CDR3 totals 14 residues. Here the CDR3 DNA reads TGTGCCAGCTCACCACTTAGCGGTGCAGATACGCAGTATTTT. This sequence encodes CASSPLSGADTQYF.

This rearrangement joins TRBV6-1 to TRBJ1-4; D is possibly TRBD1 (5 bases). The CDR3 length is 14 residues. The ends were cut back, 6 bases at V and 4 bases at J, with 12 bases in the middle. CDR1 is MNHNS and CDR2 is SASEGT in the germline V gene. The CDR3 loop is CASRRWGGNEKLFF. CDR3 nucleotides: TGTGCCAGCAGGAGGTGGGGGGGTAATGAAAAACTGTTTTTT.

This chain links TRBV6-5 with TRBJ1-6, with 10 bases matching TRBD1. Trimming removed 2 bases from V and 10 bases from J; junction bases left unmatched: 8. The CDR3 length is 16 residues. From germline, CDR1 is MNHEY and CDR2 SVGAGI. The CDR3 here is CASSYGTGETRSPLHF. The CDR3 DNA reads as TGTGCCAGCAGTTACGGGACAGGGGAAACCAGATCACCCCTCCACTTT.

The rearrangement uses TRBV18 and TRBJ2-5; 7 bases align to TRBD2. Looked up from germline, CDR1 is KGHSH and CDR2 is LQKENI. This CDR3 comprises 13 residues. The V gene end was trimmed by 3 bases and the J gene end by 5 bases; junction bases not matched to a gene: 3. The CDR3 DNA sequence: TGTGCCAGCTCACCTGGGAGGGGTGAGACCCAGTACTTC. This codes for CASSPGRGETQYF.

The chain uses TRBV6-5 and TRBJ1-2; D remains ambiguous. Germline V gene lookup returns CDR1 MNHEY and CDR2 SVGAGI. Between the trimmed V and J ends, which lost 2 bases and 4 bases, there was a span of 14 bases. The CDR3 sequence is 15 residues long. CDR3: CASSYNRDIFYGYTF. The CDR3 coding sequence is TGTGCCAGCAGTTACAACCGGGATATTTTCTATGGCTACACCTTC.

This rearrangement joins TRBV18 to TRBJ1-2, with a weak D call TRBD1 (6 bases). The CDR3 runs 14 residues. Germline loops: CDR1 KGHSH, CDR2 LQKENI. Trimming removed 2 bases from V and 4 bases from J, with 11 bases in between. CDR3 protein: CASSPSGQLYGYTF. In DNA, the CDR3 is TGTGCCAGCTCACCAAGCGGACAGCTCTATGGCTACACCTTC.

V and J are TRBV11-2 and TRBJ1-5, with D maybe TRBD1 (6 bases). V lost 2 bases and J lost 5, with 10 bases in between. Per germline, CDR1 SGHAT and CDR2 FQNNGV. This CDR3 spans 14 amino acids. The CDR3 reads CASSLQGSYQPQHF. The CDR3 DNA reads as TGTGCCAGCAGCTTACAGGGGAGTTATCAGCCCCAGCATTTT. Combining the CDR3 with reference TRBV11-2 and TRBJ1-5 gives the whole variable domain EAGVAQSPRYKIIEKRQSVAFWCNPISGHATLYWYQQILGQGPKLLIQFQNNGVVDDSQLPKDRFSAERLKGVDSTLKIQPAKLEDSAVYLCASSLQGSYQPQHFGDGTRLSIL.

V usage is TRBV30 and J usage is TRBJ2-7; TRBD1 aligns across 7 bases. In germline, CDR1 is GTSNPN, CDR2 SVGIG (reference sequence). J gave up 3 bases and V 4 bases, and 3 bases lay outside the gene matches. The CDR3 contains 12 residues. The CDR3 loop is CAWTTGSYEQYF. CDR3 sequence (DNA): TGTGCCTGGACGACAGGGAGCTACGAGCAGTACTTC.

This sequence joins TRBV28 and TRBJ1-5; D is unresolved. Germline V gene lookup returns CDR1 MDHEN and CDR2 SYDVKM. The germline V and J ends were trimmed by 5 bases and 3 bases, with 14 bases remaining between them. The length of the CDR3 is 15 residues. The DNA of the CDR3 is TGTGCCAGCAGTGGACTTACTGGGAACAATCAGCCCCAGCATTTT. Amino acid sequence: CASSGLTGNNQPQHF.